This T cell receptor beta chain appears in the sequencing data of a study of T cell changes during pregnancy in multiple sclerosis. The CDR3 loop spans 13 amino acids. The V end lost 4 bases, the J end lost 7 bases, and 14 bases lay between the germline ends. Looked up from germline, CDR1 is SGHRS and CDR2 is YFSETQ. Sequencing was performed with immunoSEQ multiplex PCR; in TCRdb, only in-frame clones are kept and a portion is missing. Found here are 85,000 to 100,000 clones, over 80% of them singletons; the top ten hold about 2.4%. V and J are TRBV5-1 and TRBJ2-5, with D unresolved. The clonotype originates from a female donor with multiple sclerosis, enrolled in a pregnancy study. The input for sequencing was peripheral blood, taken in the first trimester of pregnancy. CDR3 nucleotides: TGCGCCAGCAGCCTAGACGGAATAGGGACCCAGTACTTC. Translating gives CASSLDGIGTQYF.